These 6 T cell receptor beta chains were all obtained from the same sample, sequenced in a study of identical twins. TCRdb reanalysed the 5' RACE reads using MiXCR and keeps one entry per CDR3 protein. This table holds hundreds of thousands of distinct CDR3 sequences, approximately 6% found once. Sequenced input: naive T cells sorted from blood. The source is a man in his late teens or twenties in good health.

The J gene is TRBJ2-5, the V gene TRBV3-1, with a weak D call TRBD2 (5 bases). Germline values: CDR1 LGHDT, CDR2 YNNKEL (reference sequence). The CDR3 is made up of 13 amino acids. V lost 2 bases and J lost 5, with 9 bases in between. The CDR3 DNA reads TGTGCCAGCAGCCAAAGAGGGTTGGAGACCCAGTACTTC. Encoded protein: CASSQRGLETQYF.

The V and J genes are TRBV11-1 and TRBJ2-5; 16 bases agree with TRBD2. This CDR3 spans 18 amino acids. CDR1 is SGHAT, CDR2 FQDESV, per germline (reference sequence). V trimming: 4 bases; J trimming: 5 bases; junction bases outside the gene matches: 10. CDR3 loop: CASSWGTSGRVALETQYF. CDR3 sequence (DNA): TGTGCCAGCAGCTGGGGGACTAGCGGGAGGGTGGCATTGGAGACCCAGTACTTC.

This clonotype was detected only a few times. The V gene is TRBV20-1, the J gene TRBJ2-7, with 7 bases fitting TRBD2. The trim removed 4 bases at V and 5 bases at J, leaving 11 bases unmatched. The germline CDR1 and CDR2 sequences are DFQATT and SNEGSKA (reference sequence). The CDR3 is 14 residues long. The chain's CDR3 is CSATPSGIEDEQYF. In nucleotides, the CDR3 is TGCAGTGCTACCCCCAGCGGGATAGAGGACGAGCAGTACTTC.

There are many counts of this clonotype. The rearrangement links TRBV3-1 to TRBJ2-1; 8 positions match TRBD1. Germline V gene lookup returns CDR1 LGHDT and CDR2 YNNKEL (reference sequence). This CDR3 has 15 amino acids. The J segment lost 2 bases and the V segment lost 0 bases, leaving 0 bases of the junction unmatched. The CDR3 coding sequence is TGTGCCAGCAGCCAAGAGACAGGGGCCTACAATGAGCAGTTCTTC. It is translated as CASSQETGAYNEQFF.

The sample holds many counts of this clonotype. The gene calls are TRBV5-1 and TRBJ2-7, with 12 bases aligning to TRBD2. The CDR3 runs to 17 residues. CDR1 and CDR2 from the germline V gene are SGHRS and YFSETQ. V dropped 3 bases and J dropped 6; count of bases not matched to a gene: 13. The DNA for the CDR3 is TGCGCCAGCAGCTCCGGACTAGCGGGGCCAAAAGGTGCCGAGCAGTACTTC. The encoded protein is CASSSGLAGPKGAEQYF.

This clonotype was detected only a few times. The chain is built from TRBV6-1 and TRBJ1-4, with D tentatively TRBD1 (5 bases). Germline V gene data show CDR1 as MNHNS and CDR2 as SASEGT. Trimming cost V 7 bases and J 7 bases, with 19 bases left between them. The CDR3 runs 15 residues. CDR3 sequence reads: CASKRRDPPTEKLFF. The CDR3 region has the DNA TGTGCCAGCAAGCGACGGGACCCTCCGACTGAAAAACTGTTTTTT.